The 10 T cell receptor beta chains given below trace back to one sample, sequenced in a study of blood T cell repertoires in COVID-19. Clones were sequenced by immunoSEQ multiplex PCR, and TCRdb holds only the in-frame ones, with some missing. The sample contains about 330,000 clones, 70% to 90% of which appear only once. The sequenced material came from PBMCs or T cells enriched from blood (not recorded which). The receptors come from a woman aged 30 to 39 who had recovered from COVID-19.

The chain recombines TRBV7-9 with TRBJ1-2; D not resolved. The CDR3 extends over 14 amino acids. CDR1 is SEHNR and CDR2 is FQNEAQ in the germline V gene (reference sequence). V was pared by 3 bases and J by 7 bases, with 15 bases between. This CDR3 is CASSLPVGGFGYTF. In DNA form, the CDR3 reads TGTGCCAGCAGCTTGCCGGTTGGAGGGTTTGGCTACACCTTC.

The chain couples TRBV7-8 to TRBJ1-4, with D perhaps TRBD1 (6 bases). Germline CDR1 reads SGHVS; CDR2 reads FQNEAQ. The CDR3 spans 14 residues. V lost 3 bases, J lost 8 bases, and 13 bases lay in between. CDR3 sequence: CASSFTGIGEKLFF. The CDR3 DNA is TGTGCCAGCAGCTTTACAGGGATTGGGGAAAAACTGTTTTTT.

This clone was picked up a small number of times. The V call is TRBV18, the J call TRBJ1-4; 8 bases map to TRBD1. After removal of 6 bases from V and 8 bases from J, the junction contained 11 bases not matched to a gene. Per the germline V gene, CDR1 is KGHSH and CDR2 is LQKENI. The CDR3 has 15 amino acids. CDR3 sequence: CASSPGQGGVEKLFF. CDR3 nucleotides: TGTGCCAGCTCCCCTGGACAGGGTGGGGTCGAAAAACTGTTTTTT.

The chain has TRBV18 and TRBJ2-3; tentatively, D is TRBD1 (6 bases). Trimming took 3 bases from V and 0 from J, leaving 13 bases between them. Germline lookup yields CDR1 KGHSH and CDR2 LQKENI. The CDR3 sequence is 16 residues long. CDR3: CASSPTQGSSTDTQYF. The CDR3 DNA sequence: TGTGCCAGCTCACCCACACAGGGCTCTAGCACAGATACGCAGTATTTT.

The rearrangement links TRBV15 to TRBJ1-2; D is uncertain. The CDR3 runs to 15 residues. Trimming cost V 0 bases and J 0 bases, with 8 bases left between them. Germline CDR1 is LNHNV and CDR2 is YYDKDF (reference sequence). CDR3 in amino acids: CATSRDLPTNYGYTF. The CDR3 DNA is TGTGCCACCAGCAGAGATCTTCCTACTAACTATGGCTACACCTTC.

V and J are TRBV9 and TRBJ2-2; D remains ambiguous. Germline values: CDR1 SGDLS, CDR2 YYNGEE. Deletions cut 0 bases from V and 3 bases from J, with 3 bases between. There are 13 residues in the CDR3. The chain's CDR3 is CASSVADTGELFF. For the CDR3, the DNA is TGTGCCAGCAGCGTAGCGGACACCGGGGAGCTGTTTTTT.

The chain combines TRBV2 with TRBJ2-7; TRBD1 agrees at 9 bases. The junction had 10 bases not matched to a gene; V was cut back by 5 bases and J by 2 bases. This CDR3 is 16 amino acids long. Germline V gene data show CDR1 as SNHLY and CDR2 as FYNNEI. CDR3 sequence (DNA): TGTGCCAGCAGTATCCTACAGGGGGCCGGGACCTACGAGCAGTACTTC. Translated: CASSILQGAGTYEQYF.

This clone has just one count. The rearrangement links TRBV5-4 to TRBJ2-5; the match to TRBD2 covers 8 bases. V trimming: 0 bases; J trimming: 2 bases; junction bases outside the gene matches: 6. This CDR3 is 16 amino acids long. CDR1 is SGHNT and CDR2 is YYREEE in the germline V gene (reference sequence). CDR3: CASSLATGGSQETQYF. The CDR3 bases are TGTGCCAGCAGCTTGGCCACGGGGGGGTCGCAAGAGACCCAGTACTTC.

Written as DNA, the CDR3 is TGTGCCAGCAGCTTACTACCTAGCGGCGGAGATACGCAGTATTTT. This gives the protein CASSLLPSGGDTQYF. The chain recombines TRBV7-6 with TRBJ2-3; 7 bases are a match to TRBD2. J gave up 5 bases and V 2 bases, and 7 bases lay outside the gene matches. Germline V gene sequence: CDR1 SGHVS, CDR2 FNYEAQ. This CDR3 is 15 amino acids long.

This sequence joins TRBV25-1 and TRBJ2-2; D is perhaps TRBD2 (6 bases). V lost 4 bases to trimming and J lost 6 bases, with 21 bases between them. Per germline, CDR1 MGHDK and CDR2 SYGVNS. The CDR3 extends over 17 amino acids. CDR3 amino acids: CASSARGGREVAGELFF. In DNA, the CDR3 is TGTGCCAGCAGTGCCCGGGGAGGCAGAGAAGTGGCCGGGGAGCTGTTTTTT.